This T cell receptor (beta chain) was observed in a study of blood T cell repertoires in COVID-19. Germline CDR1 reads SQVTM; CDR2 reads ANQGSEA. J lost 3 bases, V lost 7 bases, and 8 bases had no gene match. The CDR3 has 14 residues. Some clones are missing from TCRdb's copy, which holds only in-frame ones; the method was immunoSEQ multiplex PCR. The sample shows some 150,000 clones, approximately 81% of them seen only once. The material sequenced was peripheral blood. V usage is TRBV29-1 and J usage is TRBJ2-2; TRBD1 matches 7 bases. The receptor comes from a man between 35 and 55 years old with acute or convalescent COVID-19. The chain's CDR3 is CSGLGQTDTGELFF. The CDR3 nucleotides read TGCAGCGGATTGGGACAGACAGACACCGGGGAGCTGTTTTTT.